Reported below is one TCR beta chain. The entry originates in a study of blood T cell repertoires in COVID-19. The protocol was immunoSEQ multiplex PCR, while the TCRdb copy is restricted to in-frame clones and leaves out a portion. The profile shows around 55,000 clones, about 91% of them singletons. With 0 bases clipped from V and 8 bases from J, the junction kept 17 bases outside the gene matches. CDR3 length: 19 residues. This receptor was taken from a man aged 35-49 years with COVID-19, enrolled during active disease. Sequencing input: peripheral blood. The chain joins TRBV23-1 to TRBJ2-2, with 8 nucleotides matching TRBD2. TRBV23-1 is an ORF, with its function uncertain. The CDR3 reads CASSQSRDGTRHIPGELFF. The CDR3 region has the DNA TGCGCCAGCAGTCAATCGAGGGACGGGACTAGGCATATACCGGGGGAGCTGTTTTTT.